These 5 T cell receptor beta chains originate from one sample sequenced in a study of blood T cell repertoires in COVID-19. Generated by immunoSEQ multiplex PCR, the TCRdb table keeps only in-frame clones and is missing some. The sample has about 250,000 clones, around 87% seen once; the top ten hold about 1.5%. Sequenced: PBMCs or T cells enriched from blood (not recorded which). These receptors were obtained from a woman aged 45-60 years who had recovered from COVID-19.

This clone is a singleton in its sample. The rearrangement links TRBV5-1 to TRBJ2-7, with a weak D call TRBD2 (5 bases). Germline V gives CDR1 SGHRS, CDR2 YFSETQ. Trimming took 0 bases from V and 0 from J, leaving 13 bases between them. The CDR3 consists of 16 residues. CDR3: CASSLGEGTFSYEQYF. The CDR3 DNA is TGCGCCAGCAGCTTGGGCGAGGGAACCTTCTCCTACGAGCAGTACTTC.

The chain employs TRBV11-2 and TRBJ2-1; possibly TRBD1 for D (6 bases). This CDR3 region has 13 residues. Trimming cost V 4 bases and J 9 bases, with 13 bases left between them. The germline V gene has CDR1 SGHAT and CDR2 FQNNGV. The CDR3 DNA is TGTGCCAGCAGCTCCACCCCAGGGGCTGAGCAGTTCTTC. Its protein is CASSSTPGAEQFF.

The V and J genes are TRBV19 and TRBJ1-2; 8 bases agree with TRBD1. V trimming: 4 bases; J trimming: 7 bases; junction bases outside the gene matches: 8. CDR3 length: 14 residues. Germline V CDR1 and CDR2: LNHDA, SQIVND (reference sequence). CDR3 sequence: CASSTGQGWPGYTF. The CDR3 bases are TGTGCCAGTAGTACAGGACAGGGCTGGCCTGGCTACACCTTC.

This clone was seen more than once but under ten times. The chain has TRBV5-4 and TRBJ2-2; 7 bases line up with TRBD2. From germline, CDR1 is SGHNT and CDR2 YYREEE (reference sequence). After removal of 6 bases from V and 0 bases from J, the junction contained 2 bases not matched to a gene. CDR3 length equals 14 residues. In DNA, the CDR3 is TGTGCCAGCACTCGGGAGGCGAACACCGGGGAGCTGTTTTTT. Translation: CASTREANTGELFF.

This sequence joins TRBV27 and TRBJ2-1, with TRBD2 matching over 7 bases. V lost 5 bases, J lost 9 bases, and 10 bases stayed unmatched. Germline loops: CDR1 MNHEY, CDR2 SMNVEV (reference sequence). The CDR3 extends over 14 amino acids. The CDR3 DNA is TGTGCCAGCAGTCCCCTGGTTTCTAGCGGTGAGCAGTTCTTC. Amino acids: CASSPLVSSGEQFF.